What follows describes a single TCR beta chain. At one boundary the junction diverges from the germline segment, which might be a read error. The data were produced by immunoSEQ multiplex PCR, yet TCRdb's version contains in-frame clones alone and is incomplete. In the table there are 96,000 or so clones, around nine tenths of which are singletons. This CDR3 is 15 amino acids long. CDR1 and CDR2 from the germline V gene are SSHAT and FNYEAQ (reference sequence). This entry belongs to a study of blood T cell repertoires in COVID-19. Sequences were obtained from peripheral blood. The receptor was isolated from a man aged 60 to 69 with acute or convalescent COVID-19. V usage is TRBV7-7 and J usage is TRBJ1-4; the D gene is possibly TRBD1 (6 bases). The DNA for the CDR3 is TGTGCTAGCAGCAAGGATGGACAGTTAAATGAAAAACTGTTTTTT. Translated: CASSKDGQLNEKLFF. The whole variable domain, remainder taken from reference TRBV7-7 and TRBJ1-4, is GAGVSQSPRYKVTKRGQDVTLRCDPISSHATLYWYQQALGQGPEFLTYFNYEAQPDKSGLPSDRFSAERPEGSISTLTIQRTEQRDSAMYRCASSKDGQLNEKLFFGSGTQLSVL.